The clone carrying this T cell receptor beta chain was counted only a few times. The target antigen is unknown. TCRdb passed the 5' RACE reads through MiXCR, listing each CDR3 protein once. Among more than 650,000 distinct CDR3 sequences, 12% were seen once, and the ten largest hold around 0.51%. This entry belongs to a study of CD8 T cells in ankylosing spondylitis. Study results and limitations: Several highly homologous variants made up a TCR beta motif, and this motif appeared characteristic of ankylosing spondylitis blood.

Sequencing used blood, either unsorted or a sorted T cell fraction (not recorded which). The receptor comes from a male donor with ankylosing spondylitis.

The CDR3 protein is CASSVEGADNEKLFF. CDR3 sequence (DNA): TGCGCCAGCAGCGTTGAAGGGGCCGATAATGAAAAACTGTTTTTT. The chain is built from TRBV5-1 and TRBJ1-4, with D tentatively TRBD1 (5 bases). The CDR3 covers 15 residues. The V and J ends lost 4 bases and 4 bases respectively, with 14 bases between them. CDR1 and CDR2 from the germline V gene are SGHRS and YFSETQ.